One sample yielded the 11 T cell receptor beta chains listed below, sequenced in a study of T cells after yellow fever vaccination. MiXCR, run by TCRdb on the 5' RACE reads, gives a single entry per CDR3 protein. The sample records 250,000 to 300,000 distinct CDR3 sequences, approximately 12% being singletons. Sequencing used CD4+ T cells sorted from PBMCs, obtained 45 days after the yellow fever booster vaccination. These receptors were taken from a man between 25 and 39 years old who received the YFV17D yellow fever vaccine.

The chain uses TRBV27 and TRBJ2-2; D remains unclear. This CDR3 is 14 amino acids long. CDR1 and CDR2 from the germline V gene are MNHEY and SMNVEV (reference sequence). Trimming pared 0 bases from V and 7 bases from J, leaving 9 bases between. CDR3 nucleotides: TGTGCCAGCAGTTTATCGTTCCAGGTCGGGGAGCTGTTTTTT. Translated: CASSLSFQVGELFF.

The chain has TRBV20-1 and TRBJ2-3, with 8 bases identical to TRBD2. With 1 base clipped from V and 2 bases from J, the junction kept 5 bases outside the gene matches. Germline CDR1 is DFQATT and CDR2 is SNEGSKA (reference sequence). The length of the CDR3 is 15 residues. The chain's CDR3 is CSARVLAGTTDTQYF. The CDR3 DNA is TGCAGTGCTAGAGTGTTAGCGGGGACCACAGATACGCAGTATTTT.

As regards this clonotype: The germline gene is not matched at one end of the junction; a read error may be the cause. The gene calls are TRBV11-2 and TRBJ2-7; unclear D gene. The CDR3 is made up of 12 amino acids. The germline gives CDR1 SGHAT, CDR2 FQNNGV. The CDR3 region is CASSFNPYEKYF. CDR3 bases: TGTGCCAGCAGCTTTAACCCCTACGAGAAGTACTTC.

The CDR3 is CASGTGPLTDTQYF. CDR3 bases: TGTGCCAGTGGGACAGGACCCCTCACAGATACGCAGTATTTT. The chain combines TRBV19 with TRBJ2-3, with 8 bases matching TRBD1. Germline assignment: CDR1 LNHDA and CDR2 SQIVND (reference sequence). The trim removed 8 bases at V and 2 bases at J, leaving 6 bases unmatched. The CDR3 length is 14 residues.

CDR3 in amino acids: CSARDEARGRRHNEQYF. The CDR3 coding sequence is TGCAGTGCTAGAGATGAGGCGAGGGGGCGCAGGCACAACGAGCAGTACTTC. The rearrangement joins TRBV20-1 to TRBJ2-7; 7 bases line up with TRBD1. This CDR3 spans 17 amino acids. With 0 bases clipped from V and 5 bases from J, the junction kept 16 bases outside the gene matches. Germline assignment: CDR1 DFQATT and CDR2 SNEGSKA (reference sequence).

This clonotype occurred a few times. The genes are TRBV7-2 and TRBJ2-3, with 8 bases lining up with TRBD1. Germline CDR1 reads SGHTA; CDR2 reads FQGNSA. With V trimmed by 5 bases and J by 2 bases, 6 bases remained unmatched. The CDR3 sequence is 15 residues long. CDR3 protein: CASSQWGQVTDTQYF. The CDR3 DNA is TGTGCCAGCAGCCAGTGGGGACAGGTCACAGATACGCAGTATTTT.

This clonotype was seen a few times. The chain is built from TRBV3-1 and TRBJ1-5; D is uncertain. The CDR3 has 15 amino acids. Germline CDR1 is LGHDT and CDR2 is YNNKEL (reference sequence). Between the trimmed V and J ends, which lost 1 base and 2 bases, there was a span of 9 bases. In DNA, the CDR3 is TGTGCCAGCAGCCAAGGTGCGGGCGGCAATCAGCCCCAGCATTTT. Protein product: CASSQGAGGNQPQHF.

In this sample, this clonotype turned up a few times. The chain has TRBV20-1 and TRBJ2-3, with 15 bases lining up with TRBD2. V was clipped by 4 bases and J by 4 bases; unmatched bases: 12. The CDR3 has 18 amino acids. CDR1 DFQATT and CDR2 SNEGSKA come from the germline V gene (reference sequence). CDR3 in amino acids: CSAIRGTSGRNWADTQYF. The CDR3 nucleotides are TGCAGTGCTATCCGCGGGACTAGCGGGAGGAATTGGGCAGATACGCAGTATTTT.

This clonotype occurred a few times. The chain links TRBV18 to TRBJ2-1; 10 bases match TRBD2. CDR1 KGHSH and CDR2 LQKENI come from the germline V gene. This CDR3 region has 15 residues. J was trimmed by 5 bases and V by 3 bases; bases with no gene match: 4. The CDR3 spells CASSPSAGGHNEQFF. The CDR3 DNA reads TGTGCCAGCTCACCGTCAGCGGGAGGGCACAATGAGCAGTTCTTC.

This clonotype turned up a few times. The chain has TRBV7-9 and TRBJ1-1; D perhaps matches TRBD1 (5 bases). Germline V gene sequence: CDR1 SEHNR, CDR2 FQNEAQ (reference sequence). The CDR3 totals 13 residues. V lost 7 bases, J lost 5 bases, and 14 bases lay in between. The CDR3 region is CASIKGLGTEAFF. The CDR3 DNA follows: TGTGCCAGCATTAAGGGGCTCGGAACTGAAGCTTTCTTT.

The gene calls are TRBV20-1 and TRBJ1-4; TRBD1 is a possible D gene (5 bases). The germline CDR1 and CDR2 sequences are DFQATT and SNEGSKA (reference sequence). The CDR3 totals 12 residues. V lost 6 bases, J lost 0 bases, and 5 bases lay in between. The CDR3, as DNA: TGCAGTGCAGGGGCAACTAATGAAAAACTGTTTTTT. Its translation: CSAGATNEKLFF.